The source of this T cell receptor beta chain is a study of CD4 and CD8 cells across lung adenocarcinoma regions. This clonotype has only a few counts. Via MiXCR, TCRdb re-called the PCR reads, giving one row per CDR3 protein. The data hold approximately 11,000 distinct CDR3 sequences, with about 45% observed a single time. Localized lung adenocarcinoma, a non-small cell lung cancer, affected the donors. Germline CDR1 MNHEY, CDR2 SVGAGI. Trimming took 2 bases from V and 12 from J, leaving 14 bases between them. The CDR3 is made up of 13 amino acids. The chain combines TRBV6-5 with TRBJ2-1; TRBD2 is a possible D gene (6 bases). The sample consisted of CD8+ T cells from the margin of a lung tumor. The source is a female donor with lung adenocarcinoma. The CD4 and CD8 labels of this study may be unreliable. CDR3 nucleotide sequence: TGTGCCAGCAGTTACCGCACCGGGACTCGGCAGTTCTTC. This sequence encodes CASSYRTGTRQFF.